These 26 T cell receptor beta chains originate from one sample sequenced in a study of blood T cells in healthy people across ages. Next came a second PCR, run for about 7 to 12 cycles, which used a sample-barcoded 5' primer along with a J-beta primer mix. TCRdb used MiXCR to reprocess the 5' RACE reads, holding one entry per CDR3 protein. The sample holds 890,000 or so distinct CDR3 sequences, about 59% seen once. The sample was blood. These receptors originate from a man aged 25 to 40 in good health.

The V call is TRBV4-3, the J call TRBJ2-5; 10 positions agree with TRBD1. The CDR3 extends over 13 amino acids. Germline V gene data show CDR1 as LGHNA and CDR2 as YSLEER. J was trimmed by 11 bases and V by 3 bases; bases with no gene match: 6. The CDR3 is CASSQDGQGGQYF. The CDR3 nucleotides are TGCGCCAGCAGCCAGGATGGACAGGGGGGACAGTACTTC.

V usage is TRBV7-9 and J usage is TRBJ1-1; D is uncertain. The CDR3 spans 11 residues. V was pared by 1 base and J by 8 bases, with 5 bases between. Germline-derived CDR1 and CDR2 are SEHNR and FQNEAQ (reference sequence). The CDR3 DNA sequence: TGTGCCAGCAGCTTAGGCTCCGAAGCTTTCTTT. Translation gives CASSLGSEAFF. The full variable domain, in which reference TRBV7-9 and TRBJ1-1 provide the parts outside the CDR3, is DTGVSQNPRHKITKRGQNVTFRCDPISEHNRLYWYRQTLGQGPEFLTYFQNEAQLEKSRLLSDRFSAERPKGSFSTLEIQRTEQGDSAMYLCASSLGSEAFFGQGTRLTVV.

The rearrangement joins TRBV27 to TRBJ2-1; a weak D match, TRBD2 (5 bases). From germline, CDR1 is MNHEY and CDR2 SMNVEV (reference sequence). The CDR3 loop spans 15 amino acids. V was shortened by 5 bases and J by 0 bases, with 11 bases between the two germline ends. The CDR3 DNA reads TGTGCCAGCAGTCCGGACTGGAGCTCCTACAATGAGCAGTTCTTC. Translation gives CASSPDWSSYNEQFF.

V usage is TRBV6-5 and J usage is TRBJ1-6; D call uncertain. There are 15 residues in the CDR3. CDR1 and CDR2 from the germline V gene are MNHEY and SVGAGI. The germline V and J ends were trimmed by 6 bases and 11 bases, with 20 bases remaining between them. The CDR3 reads CASRNSDLLHTPLHF. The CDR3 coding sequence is TGTGCCAGCAGAAACTCCGACCTACTTCACACACCCCTCCACTTT.

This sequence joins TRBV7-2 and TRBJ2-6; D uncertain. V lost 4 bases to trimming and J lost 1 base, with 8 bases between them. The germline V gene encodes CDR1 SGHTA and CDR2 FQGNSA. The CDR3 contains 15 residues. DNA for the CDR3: TGTGCCAGCAGCTCCCAGGCGTCTGGGGCCAACGTCCTGACTTTC. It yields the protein CASSSQASGANVLTF.

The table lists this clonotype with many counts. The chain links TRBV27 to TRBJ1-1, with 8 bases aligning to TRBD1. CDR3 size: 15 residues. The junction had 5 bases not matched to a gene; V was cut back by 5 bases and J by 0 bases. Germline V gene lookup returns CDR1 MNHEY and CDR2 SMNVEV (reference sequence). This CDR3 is CASSPGQGLNTEAFF. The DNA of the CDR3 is TGTGCCAGCAGTCCAGGACAGGGCCTGAACACTGAAGCTTTCTTT.

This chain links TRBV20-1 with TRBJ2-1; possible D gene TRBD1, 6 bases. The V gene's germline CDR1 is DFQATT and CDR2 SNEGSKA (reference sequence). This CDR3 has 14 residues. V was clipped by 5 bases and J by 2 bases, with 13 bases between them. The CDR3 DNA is TGCAGTGCTTTGCACAGGGTGCCCTACAATGAGCAGTTCTTC. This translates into CSALHRVPYNEQFF.

The CDR3 is CASGPGTGVNQPQHF. CDR3 nucleotide sequence: TGTGCCAGCGGCCCCGGGACAGGGGTCAATCAGCCCCAGCATTTT. The V call is TRBV7-2, the J call TRBJ1-5; TRBD1 matches 10 bases. V was pared by 8 bases and J by 3 bases, with 7 bases of the junction left unmatched. This CDR3 spans 15 amino acids. CDR1 SGHTA and CDR2 FQGNSA come from the germline V gene.

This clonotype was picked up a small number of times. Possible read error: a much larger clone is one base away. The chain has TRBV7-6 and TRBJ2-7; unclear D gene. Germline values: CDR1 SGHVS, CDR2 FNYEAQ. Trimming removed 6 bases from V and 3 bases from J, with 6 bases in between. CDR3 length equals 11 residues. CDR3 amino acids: CASRPNYEQYF. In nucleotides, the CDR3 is TGTGCCAGCAGGCCCAACTACGAGCAGTACTTC.

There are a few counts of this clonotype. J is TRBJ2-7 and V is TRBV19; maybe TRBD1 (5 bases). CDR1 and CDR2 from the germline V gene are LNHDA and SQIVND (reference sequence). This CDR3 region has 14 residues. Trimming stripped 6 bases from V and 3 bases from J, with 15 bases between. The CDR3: CASRSQGGSYEQYF. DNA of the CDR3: TGTGCCAGTAGGTCTCAGGGTGGAAGCTACGAGCAGTACTTC.

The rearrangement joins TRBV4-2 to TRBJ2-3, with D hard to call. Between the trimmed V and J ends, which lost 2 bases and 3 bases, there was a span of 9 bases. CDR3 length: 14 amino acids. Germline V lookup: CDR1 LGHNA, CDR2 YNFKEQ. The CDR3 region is CASSQRAATDTQYF. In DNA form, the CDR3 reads TGTGCCAGCAGCCAAAGGGCGGCAACAGATACGCAGTATTTT.

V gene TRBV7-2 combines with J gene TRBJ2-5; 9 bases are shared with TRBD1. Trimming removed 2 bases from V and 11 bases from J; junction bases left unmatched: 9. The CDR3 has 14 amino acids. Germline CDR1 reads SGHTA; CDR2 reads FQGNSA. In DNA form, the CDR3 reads TGTGCCAGCAGCTTAAGGGGACAGGGTAGTGAGCAGTACTTC. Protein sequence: CASSLRGQGSEQYF.

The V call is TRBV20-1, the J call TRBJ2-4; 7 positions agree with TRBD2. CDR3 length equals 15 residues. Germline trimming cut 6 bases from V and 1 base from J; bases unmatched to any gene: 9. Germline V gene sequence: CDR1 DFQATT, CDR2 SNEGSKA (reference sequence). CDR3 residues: CSAAGLGLAKNIQYF. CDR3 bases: TGCAGTGCCGCCGGACTAGGACTGGCCAAAAACATTCAGTACTTC.

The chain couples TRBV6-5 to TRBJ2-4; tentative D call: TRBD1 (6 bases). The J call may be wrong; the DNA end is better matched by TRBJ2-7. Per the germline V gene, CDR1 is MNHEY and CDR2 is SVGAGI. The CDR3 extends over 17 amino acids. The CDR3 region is CASSYSPQGSGSYEQYF. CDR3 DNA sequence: TGTGCCAGCAGTTACTCCCCCCAGGGGTCGGGCTCCTACGAGCAGTACTTC.

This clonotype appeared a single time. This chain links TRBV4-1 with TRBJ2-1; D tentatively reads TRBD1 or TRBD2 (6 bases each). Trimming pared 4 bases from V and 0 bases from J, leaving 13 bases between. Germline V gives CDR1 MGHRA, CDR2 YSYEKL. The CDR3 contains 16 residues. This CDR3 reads CASSPGKGGSYNEQFF. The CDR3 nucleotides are TGCGCCAGCAGCCCCGGTAAGGGGGGCTCCTACAATGAGCAGTTCTTC.

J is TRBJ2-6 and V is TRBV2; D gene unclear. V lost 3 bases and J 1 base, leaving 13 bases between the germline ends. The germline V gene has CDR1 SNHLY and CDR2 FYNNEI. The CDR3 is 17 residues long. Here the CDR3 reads CASSDAGPISGANVLTF. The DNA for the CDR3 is TGTGCCAGCAGTGATGCCGGGCCGATATCTGGGGCCAACGTCCTGACTTTC.

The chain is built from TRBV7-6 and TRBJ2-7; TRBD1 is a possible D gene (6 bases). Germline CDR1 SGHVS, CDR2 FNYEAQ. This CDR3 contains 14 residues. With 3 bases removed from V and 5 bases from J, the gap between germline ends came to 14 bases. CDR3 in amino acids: CASSLLRGFDEQYF. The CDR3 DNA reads TGTGCCAGCAGCTTGCTCAGGGGATTCGACGAGCAGTACTTC. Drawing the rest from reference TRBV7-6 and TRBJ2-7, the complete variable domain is GAGVSQSPRYKVTKRGQDVALRCDPISGHVSLYWYRQALGQGPEFLTYFNYEAQQDKSGLPNDRFSAERPEGSISTLTIQRTEQRDSAMYRCASSLLRGFDEQYFGPGTRLTVT.

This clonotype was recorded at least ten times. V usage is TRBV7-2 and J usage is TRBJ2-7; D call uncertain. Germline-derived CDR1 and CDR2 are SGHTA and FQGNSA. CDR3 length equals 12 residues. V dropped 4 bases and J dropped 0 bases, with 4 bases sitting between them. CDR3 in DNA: TGTGCCAGCAGCTCCCGCTCCTACGAGCAGTACTTC. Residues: CASSSRSYEQYF.

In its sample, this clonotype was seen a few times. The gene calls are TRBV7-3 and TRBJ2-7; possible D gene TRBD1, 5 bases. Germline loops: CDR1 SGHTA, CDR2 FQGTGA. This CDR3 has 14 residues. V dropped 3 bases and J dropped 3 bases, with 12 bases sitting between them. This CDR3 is CASSLTPGFYEQYF. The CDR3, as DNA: TGTGCCAGCAGCTTGACTCCAGGGTTCTACGAGCAGTACTTC.

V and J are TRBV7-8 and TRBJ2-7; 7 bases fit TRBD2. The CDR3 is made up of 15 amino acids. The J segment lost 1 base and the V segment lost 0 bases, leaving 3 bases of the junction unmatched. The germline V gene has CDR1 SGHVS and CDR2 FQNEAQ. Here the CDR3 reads CASSLAVGGSYEQYF. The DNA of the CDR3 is TGTGCCAGCAGCTTAGCGGTGGGAGGGTCCTACGAGCAGTACTTC.

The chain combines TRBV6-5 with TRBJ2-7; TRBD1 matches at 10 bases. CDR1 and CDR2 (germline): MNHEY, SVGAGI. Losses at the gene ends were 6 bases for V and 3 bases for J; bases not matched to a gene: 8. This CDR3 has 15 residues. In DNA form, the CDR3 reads TGTGCCAGCAGATCCGGGACAGGGGACCGCTACGAGCAGTACTTC. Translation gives CASRSGTGDRYEQYF.

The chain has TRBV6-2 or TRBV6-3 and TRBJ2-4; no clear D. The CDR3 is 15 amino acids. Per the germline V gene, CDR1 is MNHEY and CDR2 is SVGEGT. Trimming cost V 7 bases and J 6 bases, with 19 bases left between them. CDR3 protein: CASNYGQDGGNIQYF. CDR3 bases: TGTGCCAGCAATTATGGCCAGGATGGTGGAAACATTCAGTACTTC.

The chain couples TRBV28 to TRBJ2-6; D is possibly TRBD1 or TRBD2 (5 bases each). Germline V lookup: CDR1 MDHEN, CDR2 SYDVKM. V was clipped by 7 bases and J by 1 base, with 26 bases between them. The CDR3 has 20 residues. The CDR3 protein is CASTTPGVRDGGSGANVLTF. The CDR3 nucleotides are TGTGCCAGCACTACTCCAGGAGTCCGGGACGGCGGATCTGGGGCCAACGTCCTGACTTTC.

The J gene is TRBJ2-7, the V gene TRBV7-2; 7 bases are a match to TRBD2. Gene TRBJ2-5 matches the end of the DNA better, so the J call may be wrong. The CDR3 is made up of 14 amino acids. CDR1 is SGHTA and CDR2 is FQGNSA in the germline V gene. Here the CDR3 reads CASSLPGGSETQYF. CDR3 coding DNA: TGTGCCAGCAGCTTACCGGGGGGTAGCGAGACCCAGTACTTC.

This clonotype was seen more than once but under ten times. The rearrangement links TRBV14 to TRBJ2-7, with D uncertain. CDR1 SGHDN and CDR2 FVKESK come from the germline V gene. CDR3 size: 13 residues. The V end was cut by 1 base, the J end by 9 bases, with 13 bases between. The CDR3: CASSQGSGERQYF. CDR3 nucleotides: TGTGCCAGCAGCCAAGGGAGTGGAGAGAGGCAGTACTTC.

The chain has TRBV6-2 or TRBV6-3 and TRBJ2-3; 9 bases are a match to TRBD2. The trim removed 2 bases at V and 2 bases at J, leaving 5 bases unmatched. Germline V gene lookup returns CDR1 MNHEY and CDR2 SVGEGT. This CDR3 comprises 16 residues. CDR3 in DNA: TGTGCCAGCAGTTACCGGGTAGCGGGGGCCACAGATACGCAGTATTTT. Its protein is CASSYRVAGATDTQYF.